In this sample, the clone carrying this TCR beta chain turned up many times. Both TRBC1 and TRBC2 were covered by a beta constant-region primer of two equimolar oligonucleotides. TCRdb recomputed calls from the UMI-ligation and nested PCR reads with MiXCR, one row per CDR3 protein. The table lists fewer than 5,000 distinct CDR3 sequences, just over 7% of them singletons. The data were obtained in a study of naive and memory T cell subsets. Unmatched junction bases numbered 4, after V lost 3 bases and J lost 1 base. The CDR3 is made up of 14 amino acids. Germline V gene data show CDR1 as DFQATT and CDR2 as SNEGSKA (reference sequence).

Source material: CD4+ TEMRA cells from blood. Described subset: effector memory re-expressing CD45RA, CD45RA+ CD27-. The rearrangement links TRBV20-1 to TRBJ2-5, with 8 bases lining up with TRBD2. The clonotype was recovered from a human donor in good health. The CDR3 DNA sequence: TGCAGTGCTAGTGGCGGGAGGCCCCAAGAGACCCAGTACTTC. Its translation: CSASGGRPQETQYF.